This is a list of T cell receptor beta chains from one sample in a study of Graves' ophthalmopathy and Graves' hyperthyroidism. From the multiplex PCR reads, TCRdb called clonotypes with MiXCR, one entry per CDR3 protein. The sample carries 350,000 to 400,000 distinct CDR3 sequences, about 17% recorded once. Sequenced input: peripheral blood. The receptors here all came from a woman younger than 35 with Graves' ophthalmopathy. CDR3s include the opening cysteine and the closing phenylalanine or tryptophan. A D gene is named only where the DNA matches it firmly. Expanded clones get a size class; other rows say once, few or many, or leave the size out.

D: TRBD1; size: NA; J: TRBJ1-5; V: TRBV11-2; DNA: TGTGCCAGCAGCCTGCGGGACAGGGGAGGTGATCAGCCCCAGCATTTT; CDR3: CASSLRDRGGDQPQHF
D: NA; size: many; J: TRBJ1-6; V: TRBV15; DNA: TGTGCCACCAGCAGAGATCGTGCCTCACCCCTCCACTTT; CDR3: CATSRDRASPLHF
D: NA; size: many; J: TRBJ1-5; V: TRBV6-2/TRBV6-3; DNA: TGTGCCAGCAGTTCGTGGGCAGGGCCCCAGCATTTT; CDR3: CASSSWAGPQHF
D: TRBD2; size: many; J: TRBJ2-5; V: TRBV5-1; DNA: TGCGCCAGCAGCTCCGGGGGACTAGCGGGAGCAGAGACCCAGTACTTC; CDR3: CASSSGGLAGAETQYF
D: NA; size: many; J: TRBJ2-5; V: TRBV12-3/TRBV12-4; DNA: TGTGCCAGCAGTATCCAAGGTTGGGAGACCCAGTACTTC; CDR3: CASSIQGWETQYF
D: TRBD1; size: NA; J: TRBJ1-5; V: TRBV12-3/TRBV12-4; DNA: TGTGCCAGCAGTCGGAGGGGACAGGGGGCGATTTATCCCCAGCATTTT; CDR3: CASSRRGQGAIYPQHF
D: TRBD1; size: many; J: TRBJ2-5; V: TRBV6-5; DNA: TGTGCCAGCAGCCACTGGACAGGGACACAAGAGACCCAGTACTTC; CDR3: CASSHWTGTQETQYF
D: TRBD2; size: many; J: TRBJ2-5; V: TRBV20-1; DNA: TGCAGTGCTAGTCGACTAGCGGGGGGCCAAGAGACCCAGTACTTC; CDR3: CSASRLAGGQETQYF
D: NA; size: many; J: TRBJ1-1; V: TRBV29-1; DNA: TGCAGCTCGGCGCCACAGGGGAACACTGAAGCTTTCTTT; CDR3: CSSAPQGNTEAFF
D: NA; size: NA; J: TRBJ1-3; V: TRBV7-6; DNA: TGTGCCAGCAGCTTTTTCGCGCAGGGCAACACCATATATTTT; CDR3: CASSFFAQGNTIYF
D: TRBD2; size: many; J: TRBJ2-5; V: TRBV6-5; DNA: TGTGCCAGCAGTTACGGCCAAGCGGGGGGGCAAGAGACCCAGTACTTC; CDR3: CASSYGQAGGQETQYF
D: TRBD2; size: NA; J: TRBJ2-7; V: TRBV4-3; DNA: TGCGCCAGCAGCCAAGCCCCAGCGGGAGACTACGAGCAGTACTTC; CDR3: CASSQAPAGDYEQYF
D: NA; size: many; J: TRBJ1-1; V: TRBV5-4; DNA: TGTGCCAGCAGTAGGCAGTTGAACACTGAAGCTTTCTTT; CDR3: CASSRQLNTEAFF
D: NA; size: few; J: TRBJ2-5; V: TRBV7-2; DNA: TGTGCCAGCAGCTTACTCCTAGTGGGGCGACAAGAGACCCAGTACTTC; CDR3: CASSLLLVGRQETQYF
D: TRBD1; size: NA; J: TRBJ1-1; V: TRBV28; DNA: TGTGCCAGCAGTTGGGACAGGGGTCTGAACACTGAAGCTTTCTTT; CDR3: CASSWDRGLNTEAFF
D: NA; size: many; J: TRBJ1-5; V: TRBV7-2; DNA: TGTGCCAGCAGCTTAGCAAACAGGGATGATCAGCCCCAGCATTTT; CDR3: CASSLANRDDQPQHF
D: TRBD2; size: NA; J: TRBJ2-5; V: TRBV19; DNA: TGTGCCAGTAGTATGAGCGGGAGTACAGAGACCCAGTACTTC; CDR3: CASSMSGSTETQYF
D: NA; size: NA; J: TRBJ2-7; V: TRBV18; DNA: TGTGCCAGCTCACCGATTCGGACAGTCTACGAGCAGTACTTC; CDR3: CASSPIRTVYEQYF
D: NA; size: many; J: TRBJ2-7; V: TRBV7-9; DNA: TGTGCCAGCAAACACGCGGGACACTCTTACGAGCAGTACTTC; CDR3: CASKHAGHSYEQYF
D: TRBD1; size: many; J: TRBJ1-5; V: TRBV7-2; DNA: TGTGCCAGCAGCTCCCCCCCGGGACAGGGACACTATAGCAATCAGCCCCAGCATTTT; CDR3: CASSSPPGQGHYSNQPQHF
D: TRBD2; size: NA; J: TRBJ2-7; V: TRBV2; DNA: TGTGCCAGCAGACGGACTAGAGAGGAGCAGTACTTC; CDR3: CASRRTREEQYF
D: NA; size: many; J: TRBJ1-2; V: TRBV3-1; DNA: TGTGCCAGCAGCCACTACGGGGTCGGAAGAGGACTTAACTATGGCTACACCTTC; CDR3: CASSHYGVGRGLNYGYTF
D: NA; size: many; J: TRBJ2-7; V: TRBV2; DNA: TGTGCCAGCTCCGGGACTGGGTTCATTTCCTACGAGCAGTACTTC; CDR3: CASSGTGFISYEQYF
D: TRBD1; size: NA; J: TRBJ2-7; V: TRBV10-3; DNA: TGTGCCATCAGGGGGACAGGGGGTAACGAGCAGTACTTC; CDR3: CAIRGTGGNEQYF
D: NA; size: NA; J: TRBJ2-5; V: TRBV12-3/TRBV12-4; DNA: TGTGCCAGTACAGACTGGCTACAAGAGACCCAGTACTTC; CDR3: CASTDWLQETQYF
D: NA; size: many; J: TRBJ1-1; V: TRBV28; DNA: TGTGCCAGCAGTTTAGTAGGCCCGAACACTGAAGCTTTCTTT; CDR3: CASSLVGPNTEAFF
D: TRBD2; size: NA; J: TRBJ2-7; V: TRBV4-2; DNA: TGTGCCAGCAGCCCACTGGGAGGGCCTTCCTACGAGCAGTACTTC; CDR3: CASSPLGGPSYEQYF
D: TRBD1; size: NA; J: TRBJ1-1; V: TRBV12-3/TRBV12-4; DNA: TGTGCCAGCAGTTTACTCGACAGGGGGCTGGGTACTGAAGCTTTCTTT; CDR3: CASSLLDRGLGTEAFF
D: TRBD1; size: many; J: TRBJ1-2; V: TRBV7-6; DNA: TGTGCCAGCAGCTTAGGGGGACAGTTTAACTATGGCTACACCTTC; CDR3: CASSLGGQFNYGYTF
D: TRBD1; size: NA; J: TRBJ2-2; V: TRBV27; DNA: TGTGCCAGCAGTTTTGGGACAGGGGGCCCGAACACCGGGGAGCTGTTTTTT; CDR3: CASSFGTGGPNTGELFF
D: NA; size: many; J: TRBJ2-2; V: TRBV6-1; DNA: TGTGCCAGCACCAGACAGCAGAACACCGGGGAGCTGCTTTTT; CDR3: CASTRQQNTGELLF
D: NA; size: NA; J: TRBJ1-6; V: TRBV2; DNA: TGTGCCAGCAGTGAAGGGACATGGGATTCACCCCTCCACTTT; CDR3: CASSEGTWDSPLHF
D: NA; size: few; J: TRBJ1-1; V: TRBV3-1; DNA: TGTGCCAGCAGCCTATGGGGCGATCTTAATTTTTTATACGCTTTCTTT; CDR3: CASSLWGDLNFLYAFF
D: NA; size: many; J: TRBJ1-5; V: TRBV28; DNA: TGTGCCAGCAGGGGAGGGGATCAGCCCCAGCATTTT; CDR3: CASRGGDQPQHF
D: TRBD1; size: many; J: TRBJ1-2; V: TRBV28; DNA: TGTGCCAGCAGGCCAGGGGGCGCGAGGGGCTACACCTTC; CDR3: CASRPGGARGYTF
D: NA; size: many; J: TRBJ1-3; V: TRBV28; DNA: TGTGCCAGCAGTTCCTACAGGGCCCTCTCTGGAAACACCATATATTTT; CDR3: CASSSYRALSGNTIYF
D: NA; size: NA; J: TRBJ1-1; V: TRBV19; DNA: TGTGCCAGCAGCCCCCCTCCGGGTGGGGGTCGGACTGAAGCTTTCTTT; CDR3: CASSPPPGGGRTEAFF
D: NA; size: many; J: TRBJ2-7; V: TRBV6-2/TRBV6-3; DNA: TGTGCCAGCAGCCTGTCGGGACGCCCAACCTACGAGCAGTACTTC; CDR3: CASSLSGRPTYEQYF
D: TRBD2; size: many; J: TRBJ2-7; V: TRBV6-1; DNA: TGTGCCAGCAGCGGCGGGAGGGTCGGCGAGCAGTACTTC; CDR3: CASSGGRVGEQYF
D: NA; size: many; J: TRBJ2-7; V: TRBV12-3/TRBV12-4; DNA: TGTGCCAGCAGCCCAGTTGAGGTTGGCTACGAGCAGTACTTC; CDR3: CASSPVEVGYEQYF
D: TRBD2; size: many; J: TRBJ2-5; V: TRBV7-9; DNA: TGTGCCAGCACCGCTAGCGGGAGACGAGAGACCCAGTACTTC; CDR3: CASTASGRRETQYF
D: TRBD1; size: few; J: TRBJ2-7; V: TRBV4-2; DNA: TGTGCCAGCAGCCCCCGACAGGGGAACGAGCAGTACTTC; CDR3: CASSPRQGNEQYF
D: TRBD1; size: many; J: TRBJ1-5; V: TRBV20-1; DNA: TGCAGTGCCTCCCAGGGGGTCAATCAGCCCCAGCATTTT; CDR3: CSASQGVNQPQHF
D: NA; size: many; J: TRBJ1-6; V: TRBV11-2; DNA: TGTGCCAGCAGCGCGGACACCGGTCTTAATTCACCCCTCCACTTT; CDR3: CASSADTGLNSPLHF
D: TRBD2; size: many; J: TRBJ2-2; V: TRBV13; DNA: TGTGCCAGCAGCCCGGGACTAGCGGGGGGGCGCCACACCGGGGAGCTGTTTTTT; CDR3: CASSPGLAGGRHTGELFF
D: TRBD1; size: many; J: TRBJ1-5; V: TRBV6-1; DNA: TGTGCCAGCAGTGAACGGACAGGGGCCTCCAATCAGCCCCAGCATTTT; CDR3: CASSERTGASNQPQHF
D: NA; size: many; J: TRBJ1-1; V: TRBV20-1; DNA: TGCAGTGCTAGAGAGAAGTTACGGGGCACTGAAGCTTTCTTT; CDR3: CSAREKLRGTEAFF
D: NA; size: many; J: TRBJ2-5; V: TRBV7-2; DNA: TGTGCCAGCAGCTTAGCCGGAGCCATACAAGAGACCCAGTACTTC; CDR3: CASSLAGAIQETQYF
D: TRBD1; size: many; J: TRBJ1-5; V: TRBV19; DNA: TGTGCCAGTACCCCGGACAGGGGGCGTAATCAGCCCCAGCATTTT; CDR3: CASTPDRGRNQPQHF
D: TRBD1; size: many; J: TRBJ2-6; V: TRBV9; DNA: TGTGCCAGCAGCCTCGGGACAGTGGTCTCTGGGGCCAACGTCCTGACTTTC; CDR3: CASSLGTVVSGANVLTF
D: NA; size: many; J: TRBJ1-2; V: TRBV24-1; DNA: TGTGCCACCAGTGATTTGACGGGTAATGGCTACACCTTC; CDR3: CATSDLTGNGYTF
D: NA; size: many; J: TRBJ2-7; V: TRBV2; DNA: TGTGCCACAGGAGGGAGGGGGCCTGGAGACTCCTACGAGCAGTACTTC; CDR3: CATGGRGPGDSYEQYF
D: NA; size: NA; J: TRBJ1-1; V: TRBV6-2/TRBV6-3; DNA: TGTGCCAGCATTACCAAGGAAGCTTTCTTT; CDR3: CASITKEAFF
D: NA; size: many; J: TRBJ2-7; V: TRBV20-1; DNA: TGCAGTGCTAGGAAGAGCTTAGGGGAGCAGTACTTC; CDR3: CSARKSLGEQYF
D: NA; size: many; J: TRBJ2-3; V: TRBV7-3; DNA: TGTGCCAGCAGCTTGTTTATTAGGGGGGGCACAGATACGCAGTATTTT; CDR3: CASSLFIRGGTDTQYF